One sample yielded the 32 T cell receptor beta chains listed below, sequenced in a study of T-cell reconstitution after alpha-beta-depleted transplantation in children. Construction of the TCRbeta library involved unique molecular identifiers. One entry per CDR3 protein, called by TCRdb with MiXCR from the PCR reads. This table holds about 440,000 distinct CDR3 sequences, roughly 43% found once. The starting material was PBMCs, obtained before TCRalphabeta/CD19-depleted stem cell transplant. Source of these receptors: a girl aged 2 to 9 with aplastic anemia, due to receive a stem cell transplant.

This clonotype occurred many times. This sequence joins TRBV28 and TRBJ2-3, with 9 bases identical to TRBD2. This CDR3 region has 16 residues. Germline CDR1 reads MDHEN; CDR2 reads SYDVKM. The ends lost 7 bases at V and 2 bases at J; junction bases unmatched: 10. The CDR3 DNA sequence: TGTGCCAGCACCATTGGGACTAGCAGATTCACAGATACGCAGTATTTT. As protein: CASTIGTSRFTDTQYF.

The chain couples TRBV20-1 to TRBJ1-5; D is uncertain. The length of the CDR3 is 15 residues. Germline loops: CDR1 DFQATT, CDR2 SNEGSKA (reference sequence). The ends were cut back, 6 bases at V and 0 bases at J, with 15 bases in the middle. In DNA, the CDR3 is TGCAGTGCACCTCCCCAGCAGAATAGCAATCAGCCCCAGCATTTT. Residues: CSAPPQQNSNQPQHF.

There are many counts of this clonotype. The chain employs TRBV5-6 and TRBJ2-5; D not resolved. Per germline, CDR1 SGHDT and CDR2 YYEEEE. This CDR3 has 15 residues. The ends were cut back, 6 bases at V and 2 bases at J, with 17 bases in the middle. CDR3 bases: TGTGCCAGCAAGCCGAGAGCTGCTAGGCAAGAGACCCAGTACTTC. This sequence encodes CASKPRAARQETQYF.

V usage is TRBV7-6 and J usage is TRBJ2-5; TRBD2 is a possible D gene (6 bases). Germline CDR1 is SGHVS and CDR2 is FNYEAQ. Trimming left V 0 bases short and J 4 bases short, with 9 bases between. The CDR3 spans 14 residues. This CDR3 reads CASSLAPGVETQYF. The CDR3 DNA is TGTGCCAGCAGCTTAGCCCCGGGAGTAGAGACCCAGTACTTC.

The chain is built from TRBV6-1 and TRBJ2-1, with 10 nucleotides matching TRBD2. The V and J ends lost 4 bases and 7 bases, in that order; junction bases with no gene match: 4. CDR3 length: 14 residues. Germline V gene sequence: CDR1 MNHNS, CDR2 SASEGT. The CDR3 DNA sequence: TGTGCCAGCAGTGTAGCGGGAGGCGGGAATGAGCAGTTCTTC. Translation: CASSVAGGGNEQFF.

This clonotype was counted only a few times. The chain links TRBV25-1 to TRBJ1-1; D may be TRBD1 (6 bases). Trimming cost V 1 base and J 1 base, with 10 bases left between them. This CDR3 region has 15 residues. The germline CDR1 and CDR2 sequences are MGHDK and SYGVNS. CDR3 residues: CASSELGRGNTEAFF. CDR3 sequence (DNA): TGTGCCAGCAGTGAATTGGGCAGGGGGAACACTGAAGCTTTCTTT.

This clonotype appeared a few times. The chain uses TRBV5-1 and TRBJ2-3; 9 nucleotides line up with TRBD1. This CDR3 contains 15 residues. V was pared by 2 bases and J by 4 bases, with 5 bases of the junction left unmatched. Germline V gene lookup returns CDR1 SGHRS and CDR2 YFSETQ. The chain's CDR3 is CASSFRQGGADTQYF. The CDR3 DNA follows: TGCGCCAGCAGCTTTCGACAGGGGGGGGCAGATACGCAGTATTTT.

For this clonotype: This may be a read error, as it is one base from a much larger clone. The chain joins TRBV5-6 to TRBJ1-2; the match to TRBD1 covers 9 bases. Germline V gene sequence: CDR1 SGHDT, CDR2 YYEEEE. The CDR3 loop spans 15 amino acids. CDR3 protein: CASSLTGGADYGYSF. In DNA form, the CDR3 reads TGTGCCAGCAGCTTAACAGGGGGCGCCGACTATGGCTACTCCTTC.

As to this clonotype: An end of the junction does not agree with germline; a read error may underlie this. The J gene is TRBJ2-7, the V gene TRBV3-1; 12 bases are shared with TRBD2. Germline loops: CDR1 LGHDT, CDR2 YNNKEL (reference sequence). The CDR3 spans 20 residues. CDR3 nucleotides: TGTGCCACCAGCCACCGGAACCCGGGACTAGCGGGCAAACTTTCCTACGAGCAGTACTTC. Its protein is CATSHRNPGLAGKLSYEQYF.

The V call is TRBV20-1, the J call TRBJ2-1; 12 nucleotides match TRBD2. The CDR3 totals 18 residues. The germline V gene encodes CDR1 DFQATT and CDR2 SNEGSKA (reference sequence). The J segment lost 1 base and the V segment lost 0 bases, leaving 7 bases of the junction unmatched. The CDR3 DNA reads as TGCAGTGCTAGAGATCCCCGCGGACTAGCGGGATCCTACAATGAGCAGTTCTTC. Its protein is CSARDPRGLAGSYNEQFF.

The chain uses TRBV28 and TRBJ2-2, with 7 nucleotides matching TRBD1. The germline V gene encodes CDR1 MDHEN and CDR2 SYDVKM. The CDR3 is 14 amino acids. V shed 6 bases and J 7 bases; nucleotides not matched to a gene: 8. CDR3 sequence (DNA): TGTGCCAGCAGCACGACAGGGTCCGGCGGGGAGCTGTTTTTT. Protein product: CASSTTGSGGELFF.

CDR3 bases: TGCGCCAGCAGCTCCACAGGGGAAATGGGAAAACTGTTTTTT. Protein sequence: CASSSTGEMGKLFF. V usage is TRBV5-1 and J usage is TRBJ1-4; 7 positions agree with TRBD1. The germline CDR1 and CDR2 sequences are SGHRS and YFSETQ. V shed 3 bases, J shed 10 bases, and the junction held 9 bases outside the gene matches. This CDR3 spans 14 amino acids.

The rearrangement joins TRBV28 to TRBJ2-7; 9 bases are shared with TRBD2. V trimming: 7 bases; J trimming: 3 bases; junction bases outside the gene matches: 4. CDR3 length: 13 amino acids. The germline gives CDR1 MDHEN, CDR2 SYDVKM. CDR3 DNA sequence: TGTGCCAGCACTCTTAGCGGGAGCTACGAGCAGTACTTC. Translating gives CASTLSGSYEQYF.

V is TRBV5-6 and J is TRBJ1-6; D not resolved. V was cut by 0 bases and J by 10 bases, with 11 bases left in between. This CDR3 contains 14 residues. CDR1 is SGHDT and CDR2 is YYEEEE in the germline V gene. In DNA form, the CDR3 reads TGTGCCAGCAGCTTGGGGACGGGCTGGTCACCCCTCCACTTT. Amino acids: CASSLGTGWSPLHF.

This clonotype was picked up one time. The chain recombines TRBV5-6 with TRBJ2-1, with TRBD1 matching 9 bases. The V and J ends lost 4 bases and 6 bases, in that order; junction bases with no gene match: 14. The germline V gene has CDR1 SGHDT and CDR2 YYEEEE. The CDR3 is made up of 17 amino acids. CDR3 DNA: TGTGCCAGCAGCCAGGAGGCCCCGGGACAGGGTATCAATGAGCAGTTCTTC. Protein sequence: CASSQEAPGQGINEQFF.

The CDR3 is CASSHRTGEETQYF. The CDR3 nucleotides are TGTGCCAGCAGCCACCGGACAGGGGAAGAGACCCAGTACTTC. This chain uses TRBV11-2 with TRBJ2-5; 9 bases map to TRBD1. CDR1 is SGHAT and CDR2 is FQNNGV in the germline V gene. The CDR3 sequence is 14 residues long. V trimming: 5 bases; J trimming: 3 bases; junction bases outside the gene matches: 4.

This clonotype was recorded only once. The chain links TRBV30 to TRBJ2-3, with 7 bases aligning to TRBD2. Germline CDR1 and CDR2: GTSNPN and SVGIG (reference sequence). The CDR3 totals 14 residues. The trim removed 3 bases at V and 1 base at J, leaving 4 bases unmatched. In nucleotides, the CDR3 is TGTGCCTGGAGGGAGCTAGCGGGCACAGATACGCAGTATTTT. Protein: CAWRELAGTDTQYF.

This clonotype has at least ten counts. V usage is TRBV12-3 or TRBV12-4 and J usage is TRBJ1-2, with TRBD1 as a possible D gene (6 bases). The CDR3 extends over 14 amino acids. Trimming left V 4 bases short and J 8 bases short, with 17 bases between. As DNA, the CDR3 is TGTGCCAGCAGTTCCCAAACCGGGACACAAGGCTACACCTTC. It encodes CASSSQTGTQGYTF.

Only a few counts were recorded for this clonotype. The chain has TRBV10-3 and TRBJ1-1; 7 nucleotides match TRBD1. Germline V CDR1 and CDR2: ENHRY, SYGVKD. CDR3 size: 13 residues. Germline trimming cut 10 bases from V and 5 bases from J; bases unmatched to any gene: 10. The DNA of the CDR3 is TGTGCCACCCAAAGGGACAGCGGGACTGAAGCTTTCTTT. It yields the protein CATQRDSGTEAFF.

The chain uses TRBV12-3 or TRBV12-4 and TRBJ2-1; D not resolved. The CDR3 is 14 amino acids. V lost 4 bases and J lost 10, with 17 bases in between. The CDR3 protein is CASSSSPGLSEQFF. In nucleotides, the CDR3 is TGTGCCAGCAGTTCAAGCCCAGGTTTGTCCGAGCAGTTCTTC.

J is TRBJ2-3 and V is TRBV20-1, with no clear D. V was shortened by 1 base and J by 6 bases, with 8 bases between the two germline ends. Germline V CDR1 and CDR2: DFQATT, SNEGSKA (reference sequence). The CDR3 consists of 12 residues. The CDR3, as DNA: TGCAGTGCTAGAGGGTCCGCGGATACGCAGTATTTT. This translates into CSARGSADTQYF.

The chain combines TRBV12-3 or TRBV12-4 with TRBJ2-1; D not resolved. Between the trimmed V and J ends, which lost 8 bases and 0 bases, there was a span of 14 bases. There are 15 residues in the CDR3. CDR3 nucleotides: TGTGCCAGCGGACCGGTTTTAAGCTCCTACAATGAGCAGTTCTTC. Residues: CASGPVLSSYNEQFF.

This rearrangement joins TRBV6-1 to TRBJ2-2, with TRBD1 matching over 9 bases. Germline V gene lookup returns CDR1 MNHNS and CDR2 SASEGT. This CDR3 region has 14 residues. The trim removed 6 bases at V and 7 bases at J, leaving 6 bases unmatched. For the CDR3, the DNA is TGTGCCAGCAGAGGGACAGGGAGCGGCGGGGAGCTGTTTTTT. Its translation is CASRGTGSGGELFF.

This chain links TRBV4-3 with TRBJ1-4; D gene uncertain. CDR1 is LGHNA and CDR2 is YSLEER in the germline V gene. V shed 0 bases and J shed 8 bases, with 13 bases lying between them. This CDR3 contains 15 residues. CDR3 protein: CASSQDIARREKLFF. CDR3 DNA: TGCGCCAGCAGCCAAGATATAGCCCGGAGGGAAAAACTGTTTTTT.

CDR3: CASSSRLTYEQYF. For the CDR3, the DNA is TGTGCCAGCAGTTCCCGACTGACATACGAGCAGTACTTC. The gene calls are TRBV12-3 or TRBV12-4 and TRBJ2-7; D gene uncertain. The CDR3 runs to 13 residues. V gave up 4 bases and J gave up 4 bases, with 11 bases separating them.

This clonotype occurred a few times. The V and J genes are TRBV29-1 and TRBJ2-7; D possibly corresponds to TRBD2 (6 bases). V was clipped by 4 bases and J by 2 bases, with 12 bases between them. The CDR3 length is 13 residues. Germline V gene data show CDR1 as SQVTM and CDR2 as ANQGSEA. The CDR3 DNA reads as TGCAGCGTTGTAAAGGGAGGACCCTACGAGCAGTACTTC. Translated, it gives CSVVKGGPYEQYF.

This clonotype showed up many times. The V gene is TRBV29-1, the J gene TRBJ2-3; a weak D match, TRBD1 (5 bases). Germline CDR1 reads SQVTM; CDR2 reads ANQGSEA. The V end lost 5 bases, the J end lost 2 bases, and 11 bases lay between the germline ends. The length of the CDR3 is 13 residues. The CDR3 DNA is TGCAGCGTTTCAGGGAAGCTCACAGATACGCAGTATTTT. This codes for CSVSGKLTDTQYF.

As for this clonotype: The germline gene is not matched at one end of the junction; a read error may be the cause. V is TRBV10-3 and J is TRBJ1-5; 7 nucleotides align to TRBD1. Germline CDR1 is ENHRY and CDR2 is SYGVKD. CDR3 length: 14 residues. The CDR3 sequence: CAIAEGDSNQPHHF. CDR3 nucleotide sequence: TGTGCCATCGCAGAGGGGGACAGCAATCAGCCCCATCATTTT.

This clonotype came up many times. The chain recombines TRBV3-1 with TRBJ1-2; a weak D match, TRBD1 (5 bases). The length of the CDR3 is 12 residues. V was cut by 4 bases and J by 3 bases, with 6 bases left in between. Germline V gene data show CDR1 as LGHDT and CDR2 as YNNKEL (reference sequence). CDR3 region: CASSRGDYGYTF. The CDR3 DNA sequence: TGTGCCAGCAGCCGAGGGGACTATGGCTACACCTTC.

V usage is TRBV14 and J usage is TRBJ2-5; 11 nucleotides line up with TRBD2. The CDR3 consists of 16 residues. After removal of 5 bases from V and 4 bases from J, the junction contained 9 bases not matched to a gene. CDR1 and CDR2 from the germline V gene are SGHDN and FVKESK. CDR3 amino acids: CASSARLAGRRETQYF. CDR3 sequence (DNA): TGTGCCAGCAGCGCCCGACTAGCGGGACGGAGAGAGACCCAGTACTTC. Full variable domain (missing parts from reference TRBV14 and TRBJ2-5): EAGVTQFPSHSVIEKGQTVTLRCDPISGHDNLYWYRRVMGKEIKFLLHFVKESKQDESGMPNNRFLAERTGGTYSTLKVQPAELEDSGVYFCASSARLAGRRETQYFGPGTRLLVL.

The CDR3: CASSSQRGGLRDTQYF. CDR3 nucleotides: TGCGCCAGCAGCTCTCAGCGGGGGGGTCTGAGAGATACGCAGTATTTT. The rearrangement links TRBV5-1 to TRBJ2-3; 10 nucleotides align to TRBD2. The CDR3 consists of 16 residues. Trimming removed 3 bases from V and 5 bases from J; junction bases left unmatched: 9. Germline assignment: CDR1 SGHRS and CDR2 YFSETQ.

This clonotype was recorded many times. The rearrangement uses TRBV20-1 and TRBJ2-1, with a tentative D call TRBD2 (5 bases). The CDR3 length is 13 residues. The V and J ends lost 2 bases and 4 bases respectively, with 9 bases between them. Per germline, CDR1 DFQATT and CDR2 SNEGSKA (reference sequence). The DNA of the CDR3 is TGCAGTGCTAGAACAGCGGATTACAATGAGCAGTTCTTC. As protein: CSARTADYNEQFF.